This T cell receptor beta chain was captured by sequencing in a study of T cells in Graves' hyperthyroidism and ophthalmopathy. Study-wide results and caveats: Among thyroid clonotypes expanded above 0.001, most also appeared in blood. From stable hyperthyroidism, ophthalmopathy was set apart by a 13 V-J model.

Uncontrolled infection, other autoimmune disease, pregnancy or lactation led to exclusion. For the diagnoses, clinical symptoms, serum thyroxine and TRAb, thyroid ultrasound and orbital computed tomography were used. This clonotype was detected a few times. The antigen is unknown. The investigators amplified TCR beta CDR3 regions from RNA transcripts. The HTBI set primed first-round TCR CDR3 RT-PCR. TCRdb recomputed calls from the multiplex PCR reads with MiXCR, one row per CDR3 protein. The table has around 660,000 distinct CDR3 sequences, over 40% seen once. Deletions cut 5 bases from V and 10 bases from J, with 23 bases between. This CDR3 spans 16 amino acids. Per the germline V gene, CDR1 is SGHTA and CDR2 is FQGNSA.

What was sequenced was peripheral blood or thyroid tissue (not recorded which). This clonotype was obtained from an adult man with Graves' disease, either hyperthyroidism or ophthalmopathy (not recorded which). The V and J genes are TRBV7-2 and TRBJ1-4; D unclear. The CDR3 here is CASSLAADRTSGKLFF. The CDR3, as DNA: TGTGCCAGCAGCCTCGCCGCCGATCGTACCTCGGGAAAACTGTTTTTT.